The text below deals with one T cell receptor (beta chain). Possible read error: a much larger clone is one base away. This entry is derived from a study of shared clonotypes between healthy human individuals. Several immunoSEQ 96-well plates shared each subset's DNA, each plate a replicate. The repertoire was sequenced with immunoSEQ multiplex PCR; TCRdb's copy has only in-frame clones and lacks some. The sample consists of around 1.1 million clones, around three quarters of them appearing once. The receptor was isolated from a man between 18 and 35 years old in good health. Some clones in this sample may be carry-over from other donors' samples. Source material: memory CD4+ T cells from PBMCs. Stated subset: CD45RA-negative fraction.

CDR3 sequence reads: CASSQTSGSAEQFF. The DNA of the CDR3 is TGTGCCAGCTCACAGACTAGCGGGAGTGCTGAGCAGTTCTTC. This chain joins TRBV18 and TRBJ2-1, with 12 bases lining up with TRBD2. The ends lost 4 bases at V and 9 bases at J; junction bases unmatched: 4. The CDR3 loop spans 14 amino acids. Germline loops: CDR1 KGHSH, CDR2 LQKENI.